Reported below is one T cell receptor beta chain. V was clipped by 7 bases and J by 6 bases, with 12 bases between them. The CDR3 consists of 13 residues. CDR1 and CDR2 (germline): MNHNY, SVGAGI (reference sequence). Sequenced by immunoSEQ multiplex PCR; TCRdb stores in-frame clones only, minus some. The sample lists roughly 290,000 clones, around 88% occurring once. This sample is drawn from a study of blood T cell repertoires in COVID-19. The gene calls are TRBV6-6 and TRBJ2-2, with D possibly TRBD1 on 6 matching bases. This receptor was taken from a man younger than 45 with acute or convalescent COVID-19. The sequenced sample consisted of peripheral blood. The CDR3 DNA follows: TGTGCCAGCACCCAGGGGTCCCCCGGGGAGCTGTTTTTT. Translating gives CASTQGSPGELFF.